Presented here are 7 T cell receptor beta chains from one specimen sequenced in a study of monozygotic twins with inflammatory bowel disease. TCRdb reworked the 5' RACE reads into one entry per CDR3 protein, no DNA. With 350,000 to 550,000 distinct CDR3 sequences in the sample, the ten largest clones hold roughly 2.2%. What was sequenced was blood. The receptors shown here come from a human donor with ulcerative colitis or Crohn's disease, or a healthy co-twin of an affected twin (not recorded which).

The V call is TRBV20-1, the J call TRBJ2-5; TCRdb reports TRBD2, a call that lacks DNA to check it against. The germline CDR1 and CDR2 sequences are DFQATT and SNEGSKA (reference sequence). The CDR3 extends over 15 amino acids. This CDR3 reads CSAGIGASGSETQYF.

The V gene is TRBV29-1, the J gene TRBJ1-1. Germline values: CDR1 SQVTM, CDR2 ANQGSEA. CDR3 length equals 12 residues. The CDR3: CSVFLPSTEAFF.

This rearrangement joins TRBV29-1 to TRBJ2-4; TCRdb's D call of TRBD1 is untestable without DNA. Per germline, CDR1 SQVTM and CDR2 ANQGSEA. The CDR3 loop spans 12 amino acids. CDR3 region: CSVEDPGRPQYF.

The chain recombines TRBV5-1 with TRBJ2-4; TCRdb names TRBD1, which stays unverified in the absence of DNA. CDR1 SGHRS and CDR2 YFSETQ come from the germline V gene. The CDR3 is made up of 14 amino acids. The CDR3 reads CASSPGREKNIQYF.

The chain recombines TRBV20-1 with TRBJ2-1; TCRdb picks TRBD1, but there is no DNA to check that call. Germline-derived CDR1 and CDR2 are DFQATT and SNEGSKA (reference sequence). The CDR3 is made up of 17 amino acids. CDR3: CSASERGGGAVPNEQFF.

The chain uses TRBV21-1 and TRBJ2-5. TRBV21-1 counts as a pseudogene. The CDR3 is 13 residues long. This CDR3 is CASSKEVGETQYF.

Here the CDR3 reads CASSSGLAGTFF. J is TRBJ2-1 and V is TRBV7-9; the D call of TRBD2 rests on TCRdb alone, since no DNA is present to check it. This CDR3 is built from 12 residues. The germline gives CDR1 SEHNR, CDR2 FQNEAQ (reference sequence).